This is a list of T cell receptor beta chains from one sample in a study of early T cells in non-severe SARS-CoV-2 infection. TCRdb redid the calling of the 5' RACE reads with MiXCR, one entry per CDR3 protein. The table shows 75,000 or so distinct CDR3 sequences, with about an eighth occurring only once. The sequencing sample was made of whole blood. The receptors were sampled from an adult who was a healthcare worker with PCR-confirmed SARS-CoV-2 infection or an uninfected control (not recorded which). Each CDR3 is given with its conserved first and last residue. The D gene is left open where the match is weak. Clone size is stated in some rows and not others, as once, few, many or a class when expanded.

CDR3nt: TGTGCCAGCAGCCCGACATCTAGAGCGGGTGTTCCTTCCTACAATGAGCAGTTCTTC
CDR3aa: CASSPTSRAGVPSYNEQFF
v_gene: TRBV11-2
abundance: few
d_gene: -
j_gene: TRBJ2-1

CDR3nt: TGTGCCAGCAGTGGCTGGACAGGGGTTTTAGCTGGGGCCAACGTCCTGACTTTC
CDR3aa: CASSGWTGVLAGANVLTF
v_gene: TRBV6-1
abundance: many
d_gene: TRBD1
j_gene: TRBJ2-6

CDR3nt: TGTGCCAGCAGTGGGACAGGGCATGAGCAGTTCTTC
CDR3aa: CASSGTGHEQFF
v_gene: TRBV2
abundance: few
d_gene: TRBD1
j_gene: TRBJ2-1

CDR3nt: TGTGCCAGCAGCGTAGCCGGGAGAGGCGGGGAGCTGTTTTTT
CDR3aa: CASSVAGRGGELFF
v_gene: TRBV9
abundance: many
d_gene: -
j_gene: TRBJ2-2

CDR3nt: TGCAGTGCTACTAACAGGAACTATGGCTACACCTTC
CDR3aa: CSATNRNYGYTF
v_gene: TRBV20-1
abundance: -
d_gene: -
j_gene: TRBJ1-2

CDR3nt: TGTGCCAGCAGTCGGGACAGGAAATCCTATGGCTACACCTTC
CDR3aa: CASSRDRKSYGYTF
v_gene: TRBV12-3/TRBV12-4
abundance: few
d_gene: TRBD1
j_gene: TRBJ1-2

CDR3nt: TGTGCCAGCAGCTTGACCGCGAACTATGGCTACACCTTC
CDR3aa: CASSLTANYGYTF
v_gene: TRBV5-6
abundance: many
d_gene: -
j_gene: TRBJ1-2

CDR3nt: TGCGCCAGCAGCTCGGGACTGACCTCTGGGGCCAACGTCCTGACTTTC
CDR3aa: CASSSGLTSGANVLTF
v_gene: TRBV5-1
abundance: few
d_gene: -
j_gene: TRBJ2-6

CDR3nt: TGCAGTGCCCGAACGGGTCCTGGAAACACCATATATTTT
CDR3aa: CSARTGPGNTIYF
v_gene: TRBV20-1
abundance: many
d_gene: -
j_gene: TRBJ1-3

CDR3nt: TGTGCCAGCAGTTTATTGGGACAGGGGGAAGCTTTCTTT
CDR3aa: CASSLLGQGEAFF
v_gene: TRBV28
abundance: many
d_gene: TRBD1
j_gene: TRBJ1-1

CDR3nt: TGTGCCAGCAGCCACAACCTTGGGGGGGGTCAGCCCCAGCATTTT
CDR3aa: CASSHNLGGGQPQHF
v_gene: TRBV3-1
abundance: few
d_gene: -
j_gene: TRBJ1-5

CDR3nt: TGTGCCAGCAGTTTCTGGGATACCGGGGAGCTGTTTTTT
CDR3aa: CASSFWDTGELFF
v_gene: TRBV12-3/TRBV12-4
abundance: few
d_gene: -
j_gene: TRBJ2-2

CDR3nt: TGTGCCAGCAGTTATATGGGGACGGGGACTGAAGCTTTCTTT
CDR3aa: CASSYMGTGTEAFF
v_gene: TRBV6-5
abundance: many
d_gene: -
j_gene: TRBJ1-1

CDR3nt: TGTGCCAGTAGTATCGTGGCGGGGGCCGAGCAGTACTTC
CDR3aa: CASSIVAGAEQYF
v_gene: TRBV19
abundance: few
d_gene: -
j_gene: TRBJ2-7

CDR3nt: TGCAGTGCTAGGCGAGGGTCGAGCTCCTACAATGAGCAGTTCTTC
CDR3aa: CSARRGSSSYNEQFF
v_gene: TRBV20-1
abundance: -
d_gene: -
j_gene: TRBJ2-1

CDR3nt: TGTGCCAGCAGCTTAAGAAGGTTGGCCCAGTACTTC
CDR3aa: CASSLRRLAQYF
v_gene: TRBV7-9
abundance: -
d_gene: -
j_gene: TRBJ2-5

CDR3nt: TGTGCTAGTGGTCGCCGGACCACAACTTACGAGCAGTACTTC
CDR3aa: CASGRRTTTYEQYF
v_gene: TRBV12-5
abundance: many
d_gene: -
j_gene: TRBJ2-7

CDR3nt: TGCAGTGCTAGAGATCGGGAAGCGTCGACCAAAAACATTCAGTACTTC
CDR3aa: CSARDREASTKNIQYF
v_gene: TRBV20-1
abundance: many
d_gene: -
j_gene: TRBJ2-4

CDR3nt: TGTGCCAGTAGCCGGGAGGGACAGGGGACGGAGACCCAGTACTTC
CDR3aa: CASSREGQGTETQYF
v_gene: TRBV19
abundance: many
d_gene: TRBD1
j_gene: TRBJ2-5

CDR3nt: TGTGCCAGCAGCAGGGGGGAGAACACTGAAGCTTTCTTT
CDR3aa: CASSRGENTEAFF
v_gene: TRBV7-6
abundance: many
d_gene: -
j_gene: TRBJ1-1

CDR3nt: TGCAGTGCTAGAGATCTGTCAGGGCCCGCGGAAGCTTTCTTT
CDR3aa: CSARDLSGPAEAFF
v_gene: TRBV20-1
abundance: -
d_gene: -
j_gene: TRBJ1-1

CDR3nt: TGTGCCAGCTCAAGTTCAACCCCCCCGGGCGCCGATCAGCCCCAGCATTTT
CDR3aa: CASSSSTPPGADQPQHF
v_gene: TRBV18
abundance: many
d_gene: -
j_gene: TRBJ1-5

CDR3nt: TGTGCCAGCAGCTTGGAACCGGATCAGCCCCAGCATTTT
CDR3aa: CASSLEPDQPQHF
v_gene: TRBV5-6
abundance: many
d_gene: -
j_gene: TRBJ1-5

CDR3nt: TGTGCCAGCAGCGTAGGCGCGGACCTGGGGGAGACCCAGTACTTC
CDR3aa: CASSVGADLGETQYF
v_gene: TRBV9
abundance: few
d_gene: -
j_gene: TRBJ2-5

CDR3nt: TGTGCCAGCAGCTCCAGACGGGAGGGCGCTGAAGCTTTCTTT
CDR3aa: CASSSRREGAEAFF
v_gene: TRBV11-2
abundance: -
d_gene: -
j_gene: TRBJ1-1

CDR3nt: TGTGCCAGCAGCTTAGGGGACTTCCTCACAGGTACGCAGTATTTT
CDR3aa: CASSLGDFLTGTQYF
v_gene: TRBV7-2
abundance: -
d_gene: -
j_gene: TRBJ2-3

CDR3nt: TGTGCCAGCGCTTTGGGCTTAACCATCTACGAGCAGTACTTC
CDR3aa: CASALGLTIYEQYF
v_gene: TRBV12-3/TRBV12-4
abundance: -
d_gene: -
j_gene: TRBJ2-7

CDR3nt: TGTGCCTCAACAGGGATACGGGGCGAGCAGTACTTC
CDR3aa: CASTGIRGEQYF
v_gene: TRBV18
abundance: few
d_gene: -
j_gene: TRBJ2-7

CDR3nt: TGTGCCAGCAGCTTAGATCTCGGGAAGATGAACACTGAAGCTTTCTTT
CDR3aa: CASSLDLGKMNTEAFF
v_gene: TRBV11-2
abundance: -
d_gene: -
j_gene: TRBJ1-1

CDR3nt: TGTGCCAGCAGCTTAGCGACCCGCACAGATACGCAGTATTTT
CDR3aa: CASSLATRTDTQYF
v_gene: TRBV11-2
abundance: many
d_gene: -
j_gene: TRBJ2-3

CDR3nt: TGTGCCAGCAGCAGTCGCGCCGGGACGAACTATGGCTACACCTTC
CDR3aa: CASSSRAGTNYGYTF
v_gene: TRBV7-9
abundance: -
d_gene: -
j_gene: TRBJ1-2

CDR3nt: TGTGCCAGCAGCTTAGAGCCTTATCAGCCCCAGCATTTT
CDR3aa: CASSLEPYQPQHF
v_gene: TRBV11-2
abundance: -
d_gene: -
j_gene: TRBJ1-5

CDR3nt: TGTGCCAGCAGCTTAGTGAGCAGCGGGACCGAGCAGTACTTC
CDR3aa: CASSLVSSGTEQYF
v_gene: TRBV7-2
abundance: many
d_gene: TRBD2
j_gene: TRBJ2-7

CDR3nt: TGCAGTCTCACCGGGAGGGGCGGCGAATCTCGAGCTACTGAAGCTTTCTTT
CDR3aa: CSLTGRGGESRATEAFF
v_gene: TRBV20-1
abundance: many
d_gene: -
j_gene: TRBJ1-1

CDR3nt: TGTGCCAGCAGCTTCGGGAGTAGGGAGACCCAGTACTTC
CDR3aa: CASSFGSRETQYF
v_gene: TRBV11-2
abundance: -
d_gene: -
j_gene: TRBJ2-5

CDR3nt: TGTGCCAGCAGCTTAGTGGCTAGCGGGGGCAGCTCCTACAATGAGCAGTTCTTC
CDR3aa: CASSLVASGGSSYNEQFF
v_gene: TRBV7-6
abundance: -
d_gene: TRBD2
j_gene: TRBJ2-1

CDR3nt: TGTGCCAGCAGCCGAAACGCCCATCCGGGGGAGACCCAGTACTTC
CDR3aa: CASSRNAHPGETQYF
v_gene: TRBV9
abundance: -
d_gene: -
j_gene: TRBJ2-5

CDR3nt: TGTGCCGCGGATCGGGGGTCATACTTC
CDR3aa: CAADRGSYF
v_gene: TRBV10-3
abundance: few
d_gene: -
j_gene: TRBJ2-7

CDR3nt: TGTGCCAGCCGAGGGCGGGGGGTTCGTGACGCCTACGAGCAGTACTTC
CDR3aa: CASRGRGVRDAYEQYF
v_gene: TRBV3-1
abundance: -
d_gene: TRBD2
j_gene: TRBJ2-7

CDR3nt: TGTGCCACCAGTGAGAGGACAGGGGGCCATAACGTCCTGACTTTC
CDR3aa: CATSERTGGHNVLTF
v_gene: TRBV24-1
abundance: few
d_gene: TRBD1
j_gene: TRBJ2-6

CDR3nt: TGTGCCAGCAGCTTTAGACAAACAGCCTATGGCTACACCTTC
CDR3aa: CASSFRQTAYGYTF
v_gene: TRBV5-8
abundance: many
d_gene: -
j_gene: TRBJ1-2

CDR3nt: TGTGCCAGCAGCTTCGGACTTGGGGGGAATGAAAAACTGTTTTTT
CDR3aa: CASSFGLGGNEKLFF
v_gene: TRBV7-2
abundance: few
d_gene: -
j_gene: TRBJ1-4

CDR3nt: TGCGCCAGCAGCGACGAGCTTGACGGGACCTACGAGCAGTACTTC
CDR3aa: CASSDELDGTYEQYF
v_gene: TRBV5-1
abundance: many
d_gene: -
j_gene: TRBJ2-7